A single sample gave rise to the 29 T cell receptor beta chains below, sequenced in a study of beta chain features in type 1 diabetes. Expressed TCRB transcripts were sequenced after all isolated RNA was converted to cDNA. Libraries were prepared by immunoSEQ multiplex PCR; TCRdb keeps only in-frame clonotypes and omits some of them. The sample holds about 650,000 clones, 9.5% to 15% seen once. No antigen is known for these receptors. Whole-study findings and limits: Within each of all four CD4+ subsets, Type 1 diabetes patients had TCRB CDR3s that were moderately but significantly shorter.

The source material was naive CD4+ T cells from blood. The receptor source for this set is a man younger than 45 with type 1 diabetes.

This chain connects TRBV20-1 to TRBJ1-1; the D is unclear. V gave up 3 bases and J gave up 10 bases, with 12 bases separating them. CDR1 is DFQATT and CDR2 is SNEGSKA in the germline V gene (reference sequence). The CDR3 covers 11 residues. The CDR3 DNA reads as TGCAGTGCTAGCCAACCCCCATTAGCTTTCTTT. Translated, it gives CSASQPPLAFF.

This rearrangement joins TRBV19 to TRBJ1-2, with 9 bases identical to TRBD1. The germline CDR1 and CDR2 sequences are LNHDA and SQIVND (reference sequence). The CDR3 extends over 13 amino acids. V lost 5 bases to trimming and J lost 4 bases; unmatched junction nucleotides: 2. The CDR3 DNA follows: TGTGCCAGTAGTTTGGACAGGGGCTATGGCTACACCTTC. This encodes CASSLDRGYGYTF.

The rearrangement uses TRBV5-6 and TRBJ1-2; D is perhaps TRBD1 (6 bases). The germline V and J ends were trimmed by 4 bases and 8 bases, with 12 bases remaining between them. Per the germline V gene, CDR1 is SGHDT and CDR2 is YYEEEE. This CDR3 region has 12 residues. CDR3 in amino acids: CASSLQGFGYTF. Here the CDR3 DNA reads TGTGCCAGCAGCCTCCAGGGGTTCGGCTACACCTTC.

This clone has only a few counts. This chain connects TRBV27 to TRBJ2-5; TRBD2 aligns across 11 bases. Germline V gene lookup returns CDR1 MNHEY and CDR2 SMNVEV (reference sequence). The CDR3 loop spans 14 amino acids. V trimming: 4 bases; J trimming: 5 bases; junction bases outside the gene matches: 3. The DNA of the CDR3 is TGTGCCAGCAGTTCTCGGACTAGCGGGGAGACCCAGTACTTC. Protein product: CASSSRTSGETQYF.

This chain uses TRBV7-3 with TRBJ2-1; 8 bases fit TRBD2. From germline, CDR1 is SGHTA and CDR2 FQGTGA. V shed 5 bases, J shed 6 bases, and the junction held 9 bases outside the gene matches. The CDR3 sequence is 15 residues long. Here the CDR3 DNA reads TGTGCCAGCAGCCTTAGCGGGGCGGGTTTCAATGAGCAGTTCTTC. Amino acids: CASSLSGAGFNEQFF.

The CDR3 sequence is CATVSGTNYGYTF. CDR3 coding DNA: TGTGCCACGGTCTCCGGCACTAACTATGGCTACACCTTC. The chain links TRBV28 to TRBJ1-2; D not certain. The ends were cut back, 10 bases at V and 0 bases at J, with 12 bases in the middle. The CDR3 loop spans 13 amino acids. Germline CDR1 reads MDHEN; CDR2 reads SYDVKM.

This clone turned up a few times. This chain uses TRBV10-3 with TRBJ2-7; 9 bases map to TRBD2. The CDR3 is made up of 15 amino acids. Germline CDR1 reads ENHRY; CDR2 reads SYGVKD. J gave up 3 bases and V 5 bases, and 8 bases lay outside the gene matches. The chain's CDR3 is CAISSSGGAFYEQYF. The CDR3 nucleotides are TGTGCCATCAGTAGTAGCGGGGGAGCATTCTACGAGCAGTACTTC.

A note on this clone: The sample contains more than one DNA sequence encoding this CDR3. V is TRBV7-2 and J is TRBJ2-5; D is uncertain. Between the trimmed V and J ends, which lost 4 bases and 5 bases, there was a span of 8 bases. Germline lookup yields CDR1 SGHTA and CDR2 FQGNSA. CDR3 length: 12 amino acids. This CDR3 is CASSSSRETQYF. As DNA, the CDR3 is TGTGCCAGCAGCTCCTCTCGGGAGACCCAGTACTTC.

V gene TRBV15 combines with J gene TRBJ2-5; D gene uncertain. Trimming took 0 bases from V and 1 from J, leaving 6 bases between them. Germline CDR1 is LNHNV and CDR2 is YYDKDF (reference sequence). The CDR3 is made up of 14 amino acids. The CDR3 reads CATSRDLAQETQYF. The CDR3 DNA is TGTGCCACCAGCAGAGATTTGGCCCAAGAGACCCAGTACTTC.

This clone was observed a handful of times. The chain combines TRBV9 with TRBJ1-5; D uncertain. Germline V gene lookup returns CDR1 SGDLS and CDR2 YYNGEE. Trimming shortened V by 0 bases and J by 7 bases, and 11 bases separated the two germline ends. The length of the CDR3 is 14 residues. This CDR3 is CASSVGWAGQPQHF. The CDR3 DNA sequence: TGTGCCAGCAGCGTAGGATGGGCGGGGCAGCCCCAGCATTTT.

The chain combines TRBV27 with TRBJ2-7; 8 bases are a match to TRBD1. The V and J ends lost 3 bases and 2 bases, in that order; junction bases with no gene match: 6. This CDR3 has 15 amino acids. Germline lookup yields CDR1 MNHEY and CDR2 SMNVEV (reference sequence). DNA for the CDR3: TGTGCCAGCAGTTTCTGGACAGGGATCGCCTACGAGCAGTACTTC. Encoded protein: CASSFWTGIAYEQYF.

The CDR3 region has the DNA TGTGCCAGCAGCCCCGACAGGGGGCGCCCCCAAGAGACCCAGTACTTC. Its translation: CASSPDRGRPQETQYF. This chain uses TRBV9 with TRBJ2-5; 10 bases fit TRBD1. V shed 4 bases and J 1 base; nucleotides not matched to a gene: 7. The length of the CDR3 is 16 residues. CDR1 SGDLS and CDR2 YYNGEE come from the germline V gene.

This clone occurred a few times. The junction differs from germline at one of its ends, possibly a read error. The J gene is TRBJ2-3, the V gene TRBV7-6; TRBD2 matches at 8 bases. The CDR3 is made up of 16 amino acids. Per the germline V gene, CDR1 is SGHVS and CDR2 is FNYEAQ. The CDR3: CASSLATRGAGDTQYF. In DNA, the CDR3 is TGTGCCAGCAGCCTAGCAACGCGGGGGGCAGGGGATACGCAGTATTTT.

This clone was seen a handful of times. V usage is TRBV7-2 and J usage is TRBJ2-2, with D uncertain. This CDR3 has 14 amino acids. In germline, CDR1 is SGHTA, CDR2 FQGNSA. The V end lost 6 bases, the J end lost 2 bases, and 10 bases lay between the germline ends. Here the CDR3 reads CASRTQENTGELFF. The CDR3 bases are TGTGCCAGCAGAACTCAGGAAAACACCGGGGAGCTGTTTTTT. Together with reference TRBV7-2 and TRBJ2-2, the CDR3 gives the full variable domain: GAGVSQSPSNKVTEKGKDVELRCDPISGHTALYWYRQSLGQGLEFLIYFQGNSAPDKSGLPSDRFSAERTGGSVSTLTIQRTQQEDSAVYLCASRTQENTGELFFGEGSRLTVL.

A word on this clone: Other nucleotide sequences from this sample produce the same CDR3. The chain is built from TRBV7-2 and TRBJ2-2; perhaps TRBD1 as D (5 bases). The germline V and J ends were trimmed by 4 bases and 1 base, with 7 bases remaining between them. The length of the CDR3 is 14 residues. Germline values: CDR1 SGHTA, CDR2 FQGNSA. The CDR3 here is CASSSTGNTGELFF. The DNA for the CDR3 is TGTGCCAGCAGCTCCACAGGGAACACCGGGGAGCTGTTTTTT. The full variable domain, its missing parts supplied by reference TRBV7-2 and TRBJ2-2, is GAGVSQSPSNKVTEKGKDVELRCDPISGHTALYWYRQSLGQGLEFLIYFQGNSAPDKSGLPSDRFSAERTGGSVSTLTIQRTQQEDSAVYLCASSSTGNTGELFFGEGSRLTVL.

The rearrangement uses TRBV5-1 and TRBJ2-7; weak D call: TRBD2 (5 bases). V was pared by 4 bases and J by 4 bases, with 18 bases between. The CDR3 totals 15 residues. Germline-derived CDR1 and CDR2 are SGHRS and YFSETQ. CDR3 in amino acids: CASSDGRAPGYEQYF. As DNA, the CDR3 is TGCGCCAGCAGCGACGGACGGGCGCCGGGGTACGAGCAGTACTTC.

This clone occurred a few times. This rearrangement joins TRBV11-2 to TRBJ2-1, with D perhaps TRBD2 (5 bases). The germline CDR1 and CDR2 sequences are SGHAT and FQNNGV. The CDR3 consists of 14 residues. Deletions cut 2 bases from V and 0 bases from J, with 5 bases between. The CDR3 is CASSLTSSYNEQFF. DNA of the CDR3: TGTGCCAGCAGCTTAACTAGCTCCTACAATGAGCAGTTCTTC.

DNA of the CDR3: TGCGCCAGCAGCCCGATCGGATCGGCGCTTGTGGATGGCTACACCTTC. The encoded protein is CASSPIGSALVDGYTF. The chain has TRBV4-3 and TRBJ1-2, with unresolved D. The CDR3 has 16 residues. Germline CDR1 reads LGHNA; CDR2 reads YSLEER. Trimming removed 4 bases from V and 6 bases from J, with 21 bases in between.

This clone was observed a few times. This rearrangement joins TRBV29-1 to TRBJ2-1; TRBD1 matches 7 bases. Unmatched junction bases numbered 9, after V lost 6 bases and J lost 4 bases. Germline V CDR1 and CDR2: SQVTM, ANQGSEA. The CDR3 is 14 residues long. The CDR3 DNA is TGCAGCGTGGGGGACAGTAAAATGTACAATGAGCAGTTCTTC. Its translation: CSVGDSKMYNEQFF.

In this sample, this clone turned up a few times. The chain has TRBV5-4 and TRBJ2-3, with TRBD2 matching over 8 bases. Trimming at V came to 4 bases and at J to 5 bases, leaving 9 bases not matched to a gene. The CDR3 sequence is 15 residues long. The germline CDR1 and CDR2 sequences are SGHNT and YYREEE (reference sequence). CDR3 residues: CASSISGGQGDTQYF. Here the CDR3 DNA reads TGTGCCAGCAGCATAAGCGGGGGCCAAGGAGATACGCAGTATTTT.

The sample holds a few counts of this clone. This chain joins TRBV30 and TRBJ1-3; 7 bases are a match to TRBD1. V gave up 7 bases and J gave up 4 bases; unmatched junction bases: 7. CDR3 size: 13 residues. CDR1 is GTSNPN, CDR2 SVGIG, per germline (reference sequence). The CDR3: CASISGGGNTIYF. The CDR3 coding sequence is TGTGCCTCGATCTCAGGGGGAGGAAACACCATATATTTT.

This clone was observed a few times. The chain recombines TRBV5-4 with TRBJ2-1; no definite D call. CDR3 length equals 15 residues. CDR1 and CDR2 from the germline V gene are SGHNT and YYREEE (reference sequence). CDR3 coding DNA: TGTGCAGCCGCTGGCGAACCCGAGGACTACAATGAGCAGTTCTTC. Translating gives CAAAGEPEDYNEQFF.

This clone showed up just a few times. V usage is TRBV20-1 and J usage is TRBJ2-7; D not certain. CDR3 length equals 11 residues. CDR1 is DFQATT, CDR2 SNEGSKA, per germline (reference sequence). The V end lost 3 bases, the J end lost 4 bases, and 7 bases lay between the germline ends. This CDR3 reads CSASVGYEQYF. For the CDR3, the DNA is TGCAGTGCTAGTGTTGGTTACGAGCAGTACTTC.

This clone was seen more than once but under ten times. This chain uses TRBV29-1 with TRBJ1-4; 8 bases match TRBD1. The CDR3 extends over 14 amino acids. V lost 6 bases, J lost 7 bases, and 10 bases stayed unmatched. Germline CDR1 is SQVTM and CDR2 is ANQGSEA. The CDR3 DNA follows: TGCAGCGTGGAAAGTACAGGGGGATCTGAAAAACTGTTTTTT. Its translation: CSVESTGGSEKLFF.

This clone was found a few times. The chain joins TRBV28 to TRBJ2-2; D may be TRBD1 (6 bases). The CDR3 loop spans 14 amino acids. CDR1 MDHEN and CDR2 SYDVKM come from the germline V gene. Trimming removed 7 bases at V and 1 base at J, with 10 bases between. The CDR3 DNA follows: TGTGCCAGCACCTCGGGACAGAACACCGGGGAGCTGTTTTTT. Translation gives CASTSGQNTGELFF.

This clone showed up just once. The chain combines TRBV19 with TRBJ1-2; D is possibly TRBD1 (6 bases). This CDR3 has 13 residues. Germline V CDR1 and CDR2: LNHDA, SQIVND (reference sequence). Trimming shortened V by 4 bases and J by 5 bases, and 11 bases separated the two germline ends. CDR3 sequence reads: CASSRTVYYGYTF. CDR3 sequence (DNA): TGTGCCAGTAGTAGGACAGTTTATTATGGCTACACCTTC.

This clone has more than one count but fewer than ten. V and J are TRBV28 and TRBJ2-3; no clear D. This CDR3 spans 13 amino acids. V was clipped by 1 base and J by 3 bases, with 5 bases between them. The germline V gene has CDR1 MDHEN and CDR2 SYDVKM. CDR3 nucleotide sequence: TGTGCCAGCAGTTTATCCCAGACAGATACGCAGTATTTT. It codes for CASSLSQTDTQYF.

The chain is built from TRBV5-1 and TRBJ2-7; 8 bases are shared with TRBD2. This CDR3 comprises 15 residues. The J segment lost 3 bases and the V segment lost 6 bases, leaving 11 bases of the junction unmatched. Germline lookup yields CDR1 SGHRS and CDR2 YFSETQ. The CDR3: CASMQGTSPRYEQYF. The CDR3 bases are TGCGCCAGCATGCAGGGGACTAGTCCCCGCTACGAGCAGTACTTC.

J is TRBJ1-5 and V is TRBV28; D is undetermined. Germline CDR1 and CDR2: MDHEN and SYDVKM. The CDR3 is made up of 13 amino acids. Trimming shortened V by 6 bases and J by 3 bases, and 9 bases separated the two germline ends. CDR3 residues: CASRTGINQPQHF. Here the CDR3 DNA reads TGTGCCAGCAGAACGGGGATCAATCAGCCCCAGCATTTT.